One sample yielded the 9 T cell receptor beta chains listed below, sequenced in a study of blood T cell repertoires in COVID-19. Here immunoSEQ multiplex PCR was the method, and the copy in TCRdb shows in-frame clones only, minus some. Of 200,000 or so clones listed, roughly four fifths are singletons. The sequencing input was PBMCs or T cells enriched from blood (not recorded which). The source is a woman aged 40 to 50 with acute COVID-19.

The J gene is TRBJ2-1, the V gene TRBV6-5; 10 bases align to TRBD1. CDR3 length: 13 residues. Germline lookup yields CDR1 MNHEY and CDR2 SVGAGI. The V segment lost 10 bases and the J segment 6 bases; nucleotides outside the gene matches: 6. The CDR3 nucleotides are TGTGCCACCTGGACAGGGGGGGCCAATGAGCAGTTCTTC. This translates into CATWTGGANEQFF.

The chain carries TRBV6-5 and TRBJ1-5, with D maybe TRBD1 (5 bases). V lost 4 bases and J lost 5, with 9 bases in between. Germline CDR1 reads MNHEY; CDR2 reads SVGAGI. The CDR3 is 13 amino acids. The chain's CDR3 is CASSFDSYQPQHF. The CDR3 DNA is TGTGCCAGCAGTTTCGACAGTTATCAGCCCCAGCATTTT.

The chain uses TRBV7-2 and TRBJ1-2; no clear D. Germline CDR1 SGHTA, CDR2 FQGNSA. This CDR3 is built from 13 residues. V dropped 1 base and J dropped 3 bases, with 6 bases sitting between them. The CDR3 nucleotides read TGTGCCAGCAGCTTAGGGAGAGACTATGGCTACACCTTC. Its protein product is CASSLGRDYGYTF.

The chain combines TRBV5-1 with TRBJ2-7; 7 nucleotides match TRBD2. CDR1 SGHRS and CDR2 YFSETQ come from the germline V gene. The junction had 6 bases not matched to a gene; V was cut back by 3 bases and J by 3 bases. The CDR3 loop spans 14 amino acids. In DNA form, the CDR3 reads TGCGCCAGCAGCTCTGGCGGGGGTCTCTACGAGCAGTACTTC. This sequence encodes CASSSGGGLYEQYF.

The chain uses TRBV4-1 and TRBJ2-7; D is perhaps TRBD1 (7 bases). The CDR3 is 16 amino acids. Germline-derived CDR1 and CDR2 are MGHRA and YSYEKL. V lost 8 bases and J lost 6, with 26 bases in between. The CDR3 DNA follows: TGCGCCAGCGCGGCGATCGGGGGACTTTCAGGGGGCGAGCAGTACTTC. It specifies CASAAIGGLSGGEQYF.

This clone showed up many times. V and J are TRBV2 and TRBJ2-1; a weak D match, TRBD1 (6 bases). The germline gives CDR1 SNHLY, CDR2 FYNNEI. This CDR3 has 13 amino acids. Trimming cost V 3 bases and J 8 bases, with 11 bases left between them. The CDR3 loop is CASSEQDSDEQFF. CDR3 nucleotide sequence: TGTGCCAGCAGTGAGCAGGACAGCGATGAGCAGTTCTTC.

The V gene is TRBV5-5, the J gene TRBJ1-6; D perhaps matches TRBD1 (6 bases). CDR1 is SGHKS and CDR2 is YYEKEE in the germline V gene (reference sequence). V lost 5 bases to trimming and J lost 5 bases, with 14 bases between them. CDR3 size: 15 residues. The CDR3 DNA sequence: TGTGCCAGCAGTAATGGACAGTTACATAATTCACCCCTCCACTTT. It encodes CASSNGQLHNSPLHF. Filled out from reference TRBV5-5 and TRBJ1-6, the complete variable domain reads DAGVTQSPTHLIKTRGQQVTLRCSPISGHKSVSWYQQVLGQGPQFIFQYYEKEERGRGNFPDRFSARQFPNYSSELNVNALLLGDSALYLCASSNGQLHNSPLHFGNGTRLTVT.

This clone showed up just once. The J gene is TRBJ2-1, the V gene TRBV4-3; maybe TRBD2 (5 bases). V lost 0 bases and J 8 bases, leaving 14 bases between the germline ends. Germline assignment: CDR1 LGHNA and CDR2 YSLEER. The CDR3 loop spans 15 amino acids. The CDR3 nucleotides read TGCGCCAGCAGCCAAGAAAGCGGCTCTGGGGATGAGCAGTTCTTC. Its protein is CASSQESGSGDEQFF.

DNA of the CDR3: TGTGCCAGCAGCTTAGTAGCGGGAGCAGTGGATACGCAGTATTTT. Translation: CASSLVAGAVDTQYF. The V gene is TRBV5-6, the J gene TRBJ2-3, with 9 bases aligning to TRBD2. The CDR3 sequence is 15 residues long. Germline V gene lookup returns CDR1 SGHDT and CDR2 YYEEEE. Trimming removed 2 bases from V and 6 bases from J; junction bases left unmatched: 7.